The table lists the clone carrying this TCR beta chain with many counts. Deletions cut 1 base from V and 5 bases from J, with 12 bases between. The V gene's germline CDR1 is LGHNA and CDR2 YNFKEQ. The CDR3 extends over 15 amino acids. TCRdb recomputed calls from the RT-PCR reads with MiXCR, one row per CDR3 protein. The table includes approximately 170,000 distinct CDR3 sequences, roughly 30% detected once. The data are from a study of patients and donors after allogeneic stem cell transplantation. This rearrangement joins TRBV4-2 to TRBJ1-5, with D possibly matching TRBD1 (5 bases). Sequenced material: blood, either unsorted or a sorted T cell fraction (not recorded which). This receptor was obtained from a human donor who was either an allogeneic HSCT recipient or a stem cell or donor lymphocyte infusion donor (not recorded which). It is not recorded whose cells these are; they may come from a transplant donor. The CDR3 DNA follows: TGTGCCAGCAGCCAAGCGGACACCAGGGATCAGCCCCAGCATTTT. This codes for CASSQADTRDQPQHF.